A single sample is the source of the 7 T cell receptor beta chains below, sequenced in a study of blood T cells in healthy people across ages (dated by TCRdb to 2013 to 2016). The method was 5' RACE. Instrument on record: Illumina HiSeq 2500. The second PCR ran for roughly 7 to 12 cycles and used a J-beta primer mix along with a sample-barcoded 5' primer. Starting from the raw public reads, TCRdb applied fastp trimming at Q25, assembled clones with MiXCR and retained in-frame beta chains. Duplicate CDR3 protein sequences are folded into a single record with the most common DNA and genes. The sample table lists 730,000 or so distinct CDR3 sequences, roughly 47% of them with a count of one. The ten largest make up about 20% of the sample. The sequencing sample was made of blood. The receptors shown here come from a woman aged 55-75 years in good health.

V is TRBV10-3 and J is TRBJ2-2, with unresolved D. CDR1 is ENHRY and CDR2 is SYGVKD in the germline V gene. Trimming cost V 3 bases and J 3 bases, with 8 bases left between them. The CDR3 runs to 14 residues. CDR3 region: CAISDRADTGELFF. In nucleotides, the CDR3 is TGTGCCATCAGTGATCGGGCAGACACCGGGGAGCTGTTTTTT.

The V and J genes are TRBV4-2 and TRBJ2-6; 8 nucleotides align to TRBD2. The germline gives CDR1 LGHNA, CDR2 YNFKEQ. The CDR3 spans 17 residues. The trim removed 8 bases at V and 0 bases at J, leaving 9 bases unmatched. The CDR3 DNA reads TGTGCCAGCGCGGGGGGCCGTTGGTCCTCTGGGGCCAACGTCCTGACTTTC. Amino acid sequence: CASAGGRWSSGANVLTF.

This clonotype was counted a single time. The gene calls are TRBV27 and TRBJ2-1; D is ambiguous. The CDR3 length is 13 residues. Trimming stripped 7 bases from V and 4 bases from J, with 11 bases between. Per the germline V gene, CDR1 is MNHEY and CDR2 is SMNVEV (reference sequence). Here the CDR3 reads CASTIGPYNEQFF. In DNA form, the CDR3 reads TGTGCCAGCACTATCGGACCTTACAATGAGCAGTTCTTC.

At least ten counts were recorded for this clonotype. The CDR3 is CASSVGGTSLNEQFF. Here the CDR3 DNA reads TGTGCCAGCAGCGTAGGCGGGACTAGTTTGAATGAGCAGTTCTTC. This chain connects TRBV9 to TRBJ2-1; 8 nucleotides align to TRBD2. CDR3 size: 15 residues. Trimming cost V 0 bases and J 7 bases; bases outside gene matches: 6. The germline V gene has CDR1 SGDLS and CDR2 YYNGEE.

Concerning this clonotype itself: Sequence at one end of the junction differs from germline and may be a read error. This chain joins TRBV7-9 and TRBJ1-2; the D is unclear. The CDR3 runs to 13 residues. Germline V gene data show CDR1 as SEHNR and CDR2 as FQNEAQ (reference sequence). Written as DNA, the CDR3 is TGTGCCAGCAGGCCCGACAAGGTTTATGGCTACAACTTC. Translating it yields CASRPDKVYGYNF.

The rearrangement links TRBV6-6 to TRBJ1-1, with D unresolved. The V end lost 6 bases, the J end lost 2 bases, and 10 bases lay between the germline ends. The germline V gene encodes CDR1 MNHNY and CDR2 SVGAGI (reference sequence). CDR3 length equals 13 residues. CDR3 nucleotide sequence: TGTGCCAGCAGGCAGGACTCCAACACTGAAGCTTTCTTT. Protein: CASRQDSNTEAFF.

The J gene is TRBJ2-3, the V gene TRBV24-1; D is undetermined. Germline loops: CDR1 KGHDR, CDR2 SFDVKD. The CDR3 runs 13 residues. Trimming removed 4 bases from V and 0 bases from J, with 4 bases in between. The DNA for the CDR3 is TGTGCCACCAGTGAGTCTAGCACAGATACGCAGTATTTT. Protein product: CATSESSTDTQYF.